This T cell receptor (beta chain) was identified in a study of patients and donors after allogeneic stem cell transplantation. TCRdb reprocessed the RT-PCR reads via MiXCR and lists one record per CDR3 protein. The sample consists of 98,000 or so distinct CDR3 sequences, 35% of them appearing once. V dropped 5 bases and J dropped 7 bases, with 15 bases sitting between them. Germline V gives CDR1 SEHNR, CDR2 FQNEAQ (reference sequence). The CDR3 covers 13 residues. The chain carries TRBV7-9 and TRBJ2-7; D tentatively fits TRBD1 or TRBD2 (5 bases each). Sequenced: blood, either unsorted or a sorted T cell fraction (not recorded which). This TCR was recovered from a human donor who was either an allogeneic HSCT recipient or a stem cell or donor lymphocyte infusion donor (not recorded which). It is not recorded whose cells these are; they may come from a transplant donor. CDR3 DNA: TGTGCCAGCAGCCCTCGGGGCCACCCGGAGCAGTACTTC. This sequence encodes CASSPRGHPEQYF.